This T cell receptor (beta chain) was obtained from a study of technical replicates of blood from a handful of donors. TCRdb keeps only in-frame clones here, not all; method: immunoSEQ multiplex PCR. This sample has approximately 73,000 clones, with around 94% found just once. The sequencing sample was made of T cells isolated from PBMCs. The sequence derives from a human donor in good health.

The CDR3 is CASSRTGVNQPQHF. The CDR3 nucleotides read TGTGCCAGCAGCCGCACAGGGGTCAATCAGCCCCAGCATTTT. V and J are TRBV7-6 and TRBJ1-5, with 7 positions matching TRBD1. There are 14 residues in the CDR3. With V trimmed by 5 bases and J by 3 bases, 4 bases remained unmatched. Germline V gene lookup returns CDR1 SGHVS and CDR2 FNYEAQ.